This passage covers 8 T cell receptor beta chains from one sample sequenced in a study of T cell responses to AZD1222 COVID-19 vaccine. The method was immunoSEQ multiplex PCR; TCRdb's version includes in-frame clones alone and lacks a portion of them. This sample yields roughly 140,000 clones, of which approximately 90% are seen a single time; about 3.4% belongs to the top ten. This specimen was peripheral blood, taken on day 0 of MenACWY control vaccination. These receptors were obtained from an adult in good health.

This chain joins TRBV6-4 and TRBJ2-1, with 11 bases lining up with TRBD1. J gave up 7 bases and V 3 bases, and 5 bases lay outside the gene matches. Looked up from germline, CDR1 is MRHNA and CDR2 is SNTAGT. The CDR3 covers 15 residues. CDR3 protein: CASSERTGGENEQFF. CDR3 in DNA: TGTGCCAGCAGTGAAAGGACAGGGGGCGAGAATGAGCAGTTCTTC.

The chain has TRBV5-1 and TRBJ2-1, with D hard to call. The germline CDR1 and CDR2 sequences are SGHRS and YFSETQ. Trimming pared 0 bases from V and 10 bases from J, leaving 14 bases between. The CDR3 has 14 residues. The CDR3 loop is CASSLAIRLDEQFF. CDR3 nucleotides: TGCGCCAGCAGCTTGGCCATCAGACTCGACGAGCAGTTCTTC. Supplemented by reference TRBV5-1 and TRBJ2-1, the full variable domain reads KAGVTQTPRYLIKTRGQQVTLSCSPISGHRSVSWYQQTPGQGLQFLFEYFSETQRNKGNFPGRFSGRQFSNSRSEMNVSTLELGDSALYLCASSLAIRLDEQFFGPGTRLTVL.

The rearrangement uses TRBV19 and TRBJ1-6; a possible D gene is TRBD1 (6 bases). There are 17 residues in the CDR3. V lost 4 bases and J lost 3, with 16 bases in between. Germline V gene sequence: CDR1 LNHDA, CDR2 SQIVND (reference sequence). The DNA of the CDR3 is TGTGCCAGTAGTACAACAGGGAAAGAGGTCTATAATTCACCCCTCCACTTT. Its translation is CASSTTGKEVYNSPLHF.

The CDR3 reads CASSQDWQGARTGELFF. The CDR3, as DNA: TGCGCCAGCAGCCAAGATTGGCAGGGGGCGCGCACCGGGGAGCTGTTTTTT. The V and J genes are TRBV4-3 and TRBJ2-2; 8 bases fit TRBD1. Trimming cost V 0 bases and J 4 bases; bases outside gene matches: 7. CDR3 size: 17 residues. In germline, CDR1 is LGHNA, CDR2 YSLEER.

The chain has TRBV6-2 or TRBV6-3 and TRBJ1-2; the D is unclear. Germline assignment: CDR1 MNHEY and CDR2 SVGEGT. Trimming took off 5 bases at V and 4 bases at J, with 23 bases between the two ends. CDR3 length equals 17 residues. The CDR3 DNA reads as TGTGCCAGCAGTACTCCCGTTGGGGAAGATCTACGCTATGGCTACACCTTC. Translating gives CASSTPVGEDLRYGYTF.

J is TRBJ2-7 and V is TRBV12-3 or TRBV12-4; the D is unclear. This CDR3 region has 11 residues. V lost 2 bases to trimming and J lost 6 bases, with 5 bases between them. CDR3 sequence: CASSLSVEQYF. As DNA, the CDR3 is TGTGCCAGCAGTTTAAGCGTCGAGCAGTACTTC.

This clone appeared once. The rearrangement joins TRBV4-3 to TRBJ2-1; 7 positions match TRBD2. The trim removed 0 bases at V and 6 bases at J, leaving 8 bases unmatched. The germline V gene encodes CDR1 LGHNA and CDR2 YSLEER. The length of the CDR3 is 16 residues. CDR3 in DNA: TGCGCCAGCAGCCAAGAGAGATGGCGGGGGATCAATGAGCAGTTCTTC. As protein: CASSQERWRGINEQFF.

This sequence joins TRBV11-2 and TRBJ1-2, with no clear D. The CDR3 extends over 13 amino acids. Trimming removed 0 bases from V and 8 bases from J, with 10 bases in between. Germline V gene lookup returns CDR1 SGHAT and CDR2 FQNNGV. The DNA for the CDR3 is TGTGCCAGCAGCTTAGAGATAGCGGGGGGCTACACCTTC. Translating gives CASSLEIAGGYTF.